Listed below are T cell receptor beta chains from one sample, sequenced in a study of OX40 agonist ivuxolimab in advanced cancers. Method: immunoSEQ multiplex PCR; TCRdb's copy keeps in-frame clones and lacks some. The table shows tens of thousands of clones, with approximately 84% occurring only once. The sample in question was CD4+ or CD8+ T cells sorted from blood, obtained in a trial of the OX40 agonist ivuxolimab. The receptors were gathered from an adult with an advanced solid tumor such as melanoma, head and neck, liver or kidney cancer. Both conserved end residues are part of each CDR3. The D gene is left open where the match is weak. The size entry is marked missing in some rows and otherwise reads once, few, many or a size class.

CDR3: CASGQLSTGELFF
DNA: TGTGCCAGCGGGCAACTGAGCACCGGGGAGCTGTTTTTT
V: TRBV6-5
size: few
J: TRBJ2-2
D: -

CDR3: CASSEDGSSGNTIYF
DNA: TGTGCCAGCAGTGAGGACGGTAGCTCTGGAAACACCATATATTTT
V: TRBV6-1
size: -
J: TRBJ1-3
D: -

CDR3: CASSYTRLAGANEQFF
DNA: TGTGCCAGCAGCTACACCCGACTAGCGGGAGCGAATGAGCAGTTCTTC
V: TRBV11-2
size: -
J: TRBJ2-1
D: TRBD2

CDR3: CASSIGQGALQPQHF
DNA: TGTGCCAGTAGTATAGGACAGGGGGCACTTCAGCCCCAGCATTTT
V: TRBV19
size: -
J: TRBJ1-5
D: TRBD1

CDR3: CASSLGHLQETQYF
DNA: TGCGCCAGCAGCTTGGGACATCTACAAGAGACCCAGTACTTC
V: TRBV5-1
size: -
J: TRBJ2-5
D: -

CDR3: CASSFAQGAAGNTIYF
DNA: TGTGCCAGCAGTTTTGCTCAGGGGGCCGCTGGAAACACCATATATTTT
V: TRBV28
size: -
J: TRBJ1-3
D: TRBD1

CDR3: CASRYTFEQYF
DNA: TGTGCCAGCAGATATACGTTCGAGCAGTACTTC
V: TRBV2
size: -
J: TRBJ2-7
D: -

CDR3: CASSTGTSGRGEQFF
DNA: TGTGCCAGTAGTACTGGGACTAGCGGGAGGGGTGAGCAGTTCTTC
V: TRBV19
size: -
J: TRBJ2-1
D: TRBD2

CDR3: CASSPGTDYEQYF
DNA: TGTGCCAGCTCACCAGGGACAGATTACGAGCAGTACTTC
V: TRBV18
size: once
J: TRBJ2-7
D: TRBD1

CDR3: CSVDLTGNNEQFF
DNA: TGCAGCGTTGACCTAACAGGGAACAATGAGCAGTTCTTC
V: TRBV29-1
size: -
J: TRBJ2-1
D: -

CDR3: CASIKASGIPYEQYF
DNA: TGTGCCAGTATAAAGGCTAGCGGAATTCCCTACGAGCAGTACTTC
V: TRBV19
size: once
J: TRBJ2-7
D: TRBD2

CDR3: CASSQEGGRGTDTQYF
DNA: TGCGCCAGCAGCCAAGAAGGCGGGCGTGGCACAGATACGCAGTATTTT
V: TRBV4-1
size: -
J: TRBJ2-3
D: -

CDR3: CASSVSGGRVSSYNEQFF
DNA: TGTGCCAGCAGTGTTAGCGGGGGAAGGGTTAGCTCCTACAATGAGCAGTTCTTC
V: TRBV6-1
size: -
J: TRBJ2-1
D: TRBD2

CDR3: CASRLEGGNTEAFF
DNA: TGTGCAAGTCGCTTAGAGGGGGGGAACACTGAAGCTTTCTTT
V: TRBV12-2
size: -
J: TRBJ1-1
D: -

CDR3: CASSSPGQGDDEQYF
DNA: TGTGCCAGCAGTTCACCGGGACAGGGGGACGACGAGCAGTACTTC
V: TRBV28
size: -
J: TRBJ2-7
D: TRBD1

CDR3: CASRLGSGGLNTEAFF
DNA: TGCGCCAGCAGACTGGGGTCCGGGGGGCTTAACACTGAAGCTTTCTTT
V: TRBV5-1
size: -
J: TRBJ1-1
D: -

CDR3: CASIGQGVYLDNEQFF
DNA: TGTGCCAGCATCGGGCAGGGGGTCTATCTCGACAATGAGCAGTTCTTC
V: TRBV27
size: once
J: TRBJ2-1
D: TRBD1

CDR3: CASSQGRVGSPGRYGYTF
DNA: TGCGCCAGCAGCCAAGGTCGGGTCGGTTCGCCCGGGAGGTATGGCTACACCTTC
V: TRBV4-1
size: -
J: TRBJ1-2
D: -

CDR3: CASSVEGRGNVADTQYF
DNA: TGTGCCAGCAGCGTAGAGGGAAGGGGAAATGTTGCAGATACGCAGTATTTT
V: TRBV9
size: -
J: TRBJ2-3
D: -

CDR3: CASSWGGRATIYF
DNA: TGTGCCAGCAGTTGGGGGGGGAGAGCCACCATATATTTT
V: TRBV28
size: medium-sized
J: TRBJ1-3
D: -

CDR3: CASSLGGVDYGYTF
DNA: TGTGCCAGCAGCTTAGGGGGGGTTGACTATGGCTACACCTTC
V: TRBV7-2
size: -
J: TRBJ1-2
D: -

CDR3: CASSLSGRYGYTF
DNA: TGTGCCAGCAGTTTATCGGGGCGCTATGGCTACACCTTC
V: TRBV27
size: -
J: TRBJ1-2
D: -

CDR3: CASSDTGSTDTQYF
DNA: TGCGCCAGCAGTGACACAGGGAGCACAGATACGCAGTATTTT
V: TRBV4-1
size: -
J: TRBJ2-3
D: -